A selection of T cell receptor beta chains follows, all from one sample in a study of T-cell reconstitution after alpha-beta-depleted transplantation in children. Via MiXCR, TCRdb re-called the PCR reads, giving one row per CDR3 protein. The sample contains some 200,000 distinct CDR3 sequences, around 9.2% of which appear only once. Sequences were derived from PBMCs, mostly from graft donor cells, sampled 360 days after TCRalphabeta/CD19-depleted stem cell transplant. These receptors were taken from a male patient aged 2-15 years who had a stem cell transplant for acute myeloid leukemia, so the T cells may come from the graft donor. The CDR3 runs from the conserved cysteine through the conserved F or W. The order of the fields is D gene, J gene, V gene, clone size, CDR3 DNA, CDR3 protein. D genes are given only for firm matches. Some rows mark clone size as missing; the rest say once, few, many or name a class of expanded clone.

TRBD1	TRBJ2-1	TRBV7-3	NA	TGTGCCAGCAGCTCCAGGACAGGGGGCTCCTACAATGAGCAGTTCTTC	CASSSRTGGSYNEQFF
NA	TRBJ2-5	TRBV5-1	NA	TGCGCCAGCAGCTTTCGCGCCAGGGAACAAGAGACCCAGTACTTC	CASSFRAREQETQYF
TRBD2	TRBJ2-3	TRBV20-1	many	TGCAGTGCTAGGACAACTAGCGGTGCAGATACGCAGTATTTT	CSARTTSGADTQYF
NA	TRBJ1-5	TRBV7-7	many	TGTGCTAGCAGCGAGGGACCGAATCAGCCCCAGCATTTT	CASSEGPNQPQHF
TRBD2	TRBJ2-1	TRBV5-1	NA	TGCGCCAGCAGCTTTCTAGCGGGAGGCGATGTGCAGTTCTTC	CASSFLAGGDVQFF
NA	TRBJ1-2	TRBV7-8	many	TGTGCCAGCAGCTTAGAGATACAGGACTATGGCTACACCTTC	CASSLEIQDYGYTF
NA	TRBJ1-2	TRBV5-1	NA	TGCGCCAGCTCCCACGTGGGGCACTATGGCTACACCTTC	CASSHVGHYGYTF
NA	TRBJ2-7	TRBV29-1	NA	TGCAGCGCCTCGGGGACCTTCTACGAGCAGTACTTC	CSASGTFYEQYF
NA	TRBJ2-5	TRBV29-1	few	TGCAGCGTTCCAGACAGGTGGACCCAAGAGACCCAGTACTTC	CSVPDRWTQETQYF
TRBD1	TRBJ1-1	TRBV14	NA	TGTGCCAGCAGCCAAGTCCGGACAGGGAGGGACACTGAAGCTTTCTTT	CASSQVRTGRDTEAFF
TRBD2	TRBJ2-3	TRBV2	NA	TGTGCCAGCAAGGGACTAGCGGCAACTAGCACAGATATGCAGTATTTT	CASKGLAATSTDMQYF
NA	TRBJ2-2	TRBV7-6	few	TGTGCCAGCAGCCCCAGGATGACCGGGGAGCTGTTTTTT	CASSPRMTGELFF
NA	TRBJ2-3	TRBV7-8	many	TGTGCCAGCAGCTTAATGGGTTCTATCACAGATACGCAGTATTTT	CASSLMGSITDTQYF
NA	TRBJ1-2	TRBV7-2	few	TGTGCCAGCAGCTTAGTTGCAGGAGACTATGGCTACACCTTC	CASSLVAGDYGYTF
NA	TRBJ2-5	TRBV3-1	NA	TGTGCCAGCAGCCAAAATTGGGGCATACAAGAGACCCAGTACTTC	CASSQNWGIQETQYF
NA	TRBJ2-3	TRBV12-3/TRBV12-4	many	TGTGCCAGCAGTTTAGATGGGGTAGGAGATACGCAGTATTTT	CASSLDGVGDTQYF
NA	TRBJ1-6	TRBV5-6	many	TGTGCCAGCAGCTTGTGGCAGAATAATTCACCCCTCCACTTT	CASSLWQNNSPLHF
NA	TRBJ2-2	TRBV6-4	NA	TGTGCCAGCAGTGACCCCCCGGAAGGGCCGAACACCGGGGAGCTGTTTTTT	CASSDPPEGPNTGELFF
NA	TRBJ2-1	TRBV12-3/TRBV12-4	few	TGTGCCAGCGCCGAGGGGATAAGTTCAAATGAGCAGTTCTTC	CASAEGISSNEQFF
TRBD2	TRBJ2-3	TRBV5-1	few	TGCGCCAGCAGCGCGGGAGACACAGATACGCAGTATTTT	CASSAGDTDTQYF
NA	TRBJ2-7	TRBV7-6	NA	TGTGCCAGCAGCCCCCACGAAGGGTACCCAACCTACGAGCAGTACTTC	CASSPHEGYPTYEQYF
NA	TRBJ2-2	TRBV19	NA	TGTGCCAGTAGTTCATACACAGACACCGGGGAGCTGTTTTTT	CASSSYTDTGELFF
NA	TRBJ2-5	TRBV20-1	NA	TGCAGTACAAGGGCCCAAGAGACCCAGTACTTC	CSTRAQETQYF
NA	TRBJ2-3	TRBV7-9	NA	TGTGCCAGCAGCTTAATCAGTGCTAGCACAGATACGCAGTATTTT	CASSLISASTDTQYF
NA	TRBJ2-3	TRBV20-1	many	TGCAGTGCTCGGGGCCCAACAGATACGCAGTATTTT	CSARGPTDTQYF
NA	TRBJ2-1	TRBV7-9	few	TGTGCCAGCAGAGGGGCCCCCTACAATGAGCAGTTCTTC	CASRGAPYNEQFF
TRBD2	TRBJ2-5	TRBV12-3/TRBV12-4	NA	TGTGCCAGCAGTTTAGGGGCGGGGGGATACTCAGAGACCCAGTACTTC	CASSLGAGGYSETQYF
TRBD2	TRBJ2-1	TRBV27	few	TGTGCCAGCAGTTTGGGTAGCGGGGGGGCCACCTACAATGAGCAGTTCTTC	CASSLGSGGATYNEQFF
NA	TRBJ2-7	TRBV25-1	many	TGTGCCAGCAGTGATCGAGGGTACGAGCAGTACTTC	CASSDRGYEQYF